These T cell receptor beta chains were read from a single sample in a study of T cell responses to AZD1222 COVID-19 vaccine. The repertoire was sequenced with immunoSEQ multiplex PCR; TCRdb's copy has only in-frame clones and lacks some. The repertoire holds 180,000 or so clones, with 91% as singletons. The sequences come from peripheral blood, collected 28 days after the second AZD1222 dose. These receptors all stem from an adult who received the AZD1222 COVID-19 vaccine. CDR3s include the opening cysteine and the closing phenylalanine or tryptophan. The D gene is left open where the match is weak. Where a row states a size, it is once, few, many or the class of an expanded clone; other rows omit it.

d_gene	len	abundance	v_gene	j_gene	CDR3aa	CDR3nt
.	16	.	TRBV10-1	TRBJ2-1	CASSESGTPYINEQFF	TGCGCCAGCAGTGAGTCTGGGACTCCTTATATCAATGAGCAGTTCTTC
TRBD1	14	.	TRBV13	TRBJ1-2	CASSRTGGFYGYTF	TGTGCCAGCAGCCGGACAGGGGGCTTCTATGGCTACACCTTC
TRBD2	16	once	TRBV9	TRBJ2-2	CASSAQRGPNTGELFF	TGTGCCAGCAGCGCCCAGCGGGGCCCTAACACCGGGGAGCTGTTTTTT
.	15	once	TRBV6-6	TRBJ2-3	CASSPPHVGDVVQYF	TGTGCCAGCAGTCCTCCTCACGTTGGAGACGTCGTGCAGTATTTT
.	12	.	TRBV29-1	TRBJ2-5	CSVVLRPETQYF	TGCAGCGTTGTTTTACGGCCGGAGACCCAGTACTTC
.	13	few	TRBV7-9	TRBJ1-6	CASSRVSNSPLHF	TGTGCCAGCAGTAGGGTGAGCAATTCACCCCTCCACTTT
TRBD2	12	.	TRBV30	TRBJ2-1	CASGPPGLGQFF	TGTGCCTCCGGCCCCCCGGGACTAGGGCAGTTCTTC
.	14	.	TRBV12-5	TRBJ2-1	CASAEWEELNEQFF	TGTGCTAGTGCTGAGTGGGAGGAGCTAAATGAGCAGTTCTTC
.	13	.	TRBV27	TRBJ2-1	CASSHFTYNEQFF	TGTGCCAGCAGCCATTTTACTTACAATGAGCAGTTCTTC
TRBD2	15	.	TRBV7-3	TRBJ2-1	CASSLGLAGYNEQFF	TGTGCCAGCAGCTTGGGACTAGCGGGGTACAATGAGCAGTTCTTC
.	14	.	TRBV5-5	TRBJ2-7	CASSLGDGFYEQYF	TGTGCCAGCAGCTTGGGAGACGGGTTCTACGAGCAGTACTTC
.	14	.	TRBV7-8	TRBJ1-1	CASSFDSRHTEAFF	TGTGCCAGCAGCTTCGACTCGAGGCACACTGAAGCTTTCTTT
.	17	.	TRBV28	TRBJ2-5	CASRIHTGSASQETQYF	TGTGCCAGCAGGATCCATACAGGGTCCGCTTCACAAGAGACCCAGTACTTC
TRBD1	15	.	TRBV4-3	TRBJ1-6	CASSQEDRGGSPLHF	TGCGCCAGCAGCCAAGAGGACAGGGGCGGGTCACCCCTCCACTTT
TRBD2	15	few	TRBV6-2/TRBV6-3	TRBJ2-7	CASSSGRSPAYEQYF	TGTGCCAGCAGTTCCGGGAGGTCCCCCGCCTACGAGCAGTACTTC
.	15	.	TRBV6-6	TRBJ1-4	CASRLTGNVGEKLFF	TGTGCCAGCAGACTCACAGGGAACGTTGGTGAAAAACTGTTTTTT
.	14	.	TRBV19	TRBJ1-4	CASSIPGPFAKLFF	TGTGCCAGTAGTATCCCGGGACCCTTTGCAAAACTGTTTTTT
.	14	.	TRBV6-5	TRBJ1-1	CASRDRLMNTEAFF	TGTGCCAGCAGGGACCGTCTAATGAACACTGAAGCTTTCTTT
.	15	.	TRBV9	TRBJ2-3	CASRAQGLETDTQYF	TGTGCCAGCAGAGCACAGGGTTTAGAGACAGATACGCAGTATTTT
TRBD2	16	.	TRBV6-4	TRBJ2-4	CASSDRGLAGGDIQYF	TGTGCCAGCAGTGACAGGGGACTAGCGGGGGGTGACATTCAGTACTTC
TRBD2	15	.	TRBV6-1	TRBJ2-7	CASSEGLGGSYEQYF	TGTGCCAGCAGTGAGGGACTAGGGGGATCCTACGAGCAGTACTTC
.	13	.	TRBV28	TRBJ2-7	CASKGRPSYEQYF	TGTGCCAGCAAGGGCAGGCCGTCCTACGAGCAGTACTTC
.	14	.	TRBV5-1	TRBJ2-3	CASSFYLRADTQYF	TGCGCCAGCAGCTTTTACCTGAGAGCAGATACGCAGTATTTT
.	16	.	TRBV4-2	TRBJ1-1	CASSQSWGGVWTEAFF	TGTGCCAGCAGCCAATCCTGGGGAGGGGTCTGGACTGAAGCTTTCTTT
TRBD1	17	.	TRBV5-1	TRBJ1-4	CASSYDPPGQRNEKLFF	TGCGCCAGCAGCTACGATCCTCCGGGACAGAGAAATGAAAAACTGTTTTTT
.	15	.	TRBV4-1	TRBJ2-7	CASSQEGLASYEQYF	TGCGCCAGCAGCCAAGAAGGACTTGCCTCCTACGAGCAGTACTTC
.	16	.	TRBV4-1	TRBJ2-5	CASSQPHPGGQETQYF	TGCGCCAGCAGCCAACCTCACCCCGGAGGACAAGAGACCCAGTACTTC
.	12	.	TRBV12-3/TRBV12-4	TRBJ1-1	CASTPGVTEAFF	TGTGCCAGCACCCCAGGGGTCACTGAAGCTTTCTTT
TRBD2	17	.	TRBV19	TRBJ2-2	CASSIRASGGITGELFF	TGTGCCAGTAGTATAAGGGCTAGCGGTGGTATCACCGGGGAGCTGTTTTTT
.	15	.	TRBV7-8	TRBJ2-7	CASSFGAGRTYEQYF	TGTGCCAGCAGCTTTGGGGCAGGGAGGACCTACGAGCAGTACTTC
.	11	.	TRBV7-9	TRBJ2-3	CASSLAGTQYF	TGTGCCAGCAGCTTAGCGGGGACGCAGTATTTT
TRBD1	14	once	TRBV28	TRBJ2-5	CASKDRGSLETQYF	TGTGCCAGCAAAGACAGGGGTTCGCTGGAGACCCAGTACTTC
.	13	few	TRBV18	TRBJ1-1	CASSPLGFTEAFF	TGTGCCAGCTCACCATTGGGATTCACTGAAGCTTTCTTT
TRBD1	15	.	TRBV6-5	TRBJ1-1	CASSSDRGRETEAFF	TGTGCCAGCAGTTCGGACAGGGGGCGTGAGACTGAAGCTTTCTTT
.	15	.	TRBV11-1	TRBJ2-7	CASSSNAGGTYEQYF	TGTGCCAGCAGCTCCAACGCCGGAGGGACCTACGAGCAGTACTTC
TRBD1	17	.	TRBV7-2	TRBJ2-2	CASSLRPGQGVTGELFF	TGTGCCAGCAGCTTACGGCCGGGACAGGGGGTAACCGGGGAGCTGTTTTTT
.	13	.	TRBV7-2	TRBJ1-2	CASSPGAGRPYTF	TGTGCCAGCAGCCCGGGGGCAGGGAGACCCTACACCTTC